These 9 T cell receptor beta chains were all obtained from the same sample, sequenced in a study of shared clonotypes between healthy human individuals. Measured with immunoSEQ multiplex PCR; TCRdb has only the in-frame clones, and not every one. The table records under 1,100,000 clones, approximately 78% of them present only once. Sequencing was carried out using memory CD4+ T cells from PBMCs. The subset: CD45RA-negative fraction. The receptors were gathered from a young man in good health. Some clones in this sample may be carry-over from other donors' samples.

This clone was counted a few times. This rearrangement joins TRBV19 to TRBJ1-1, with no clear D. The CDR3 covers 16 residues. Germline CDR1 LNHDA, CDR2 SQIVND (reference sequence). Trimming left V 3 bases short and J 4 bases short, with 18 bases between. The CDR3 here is CASSIGSGWLSTEAFF. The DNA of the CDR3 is TGTGCCAGTAGTATTGGTTCAGGTTGGCTGAGCACTGAAGCTTTCTTT.

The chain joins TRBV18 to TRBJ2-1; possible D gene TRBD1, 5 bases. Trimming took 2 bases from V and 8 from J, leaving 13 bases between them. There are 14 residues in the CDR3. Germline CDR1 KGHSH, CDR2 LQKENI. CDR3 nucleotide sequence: TGTGCCAGCTCACCAAGCTCAGGGTTACATGAGCAGTTCTTC. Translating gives CASSPSSGLHEQFF.

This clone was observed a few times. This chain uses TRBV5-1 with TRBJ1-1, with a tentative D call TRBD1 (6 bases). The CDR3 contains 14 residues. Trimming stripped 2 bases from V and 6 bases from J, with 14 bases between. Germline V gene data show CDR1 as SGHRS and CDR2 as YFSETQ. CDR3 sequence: CASSLSQGKAEAFF. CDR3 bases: TGCGCCAGCAGCTTAAGCCAGGGGAAGGCTGAAGCTTTCTTT.

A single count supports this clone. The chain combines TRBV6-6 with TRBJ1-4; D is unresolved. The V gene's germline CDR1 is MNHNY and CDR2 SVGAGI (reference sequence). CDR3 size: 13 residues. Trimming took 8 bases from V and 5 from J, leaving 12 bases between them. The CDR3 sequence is CASGRPPNEKLFF. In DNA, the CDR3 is TGTGCCAGCGGGCGTCCGCCGAATGAAAAACTGTTTTTT.

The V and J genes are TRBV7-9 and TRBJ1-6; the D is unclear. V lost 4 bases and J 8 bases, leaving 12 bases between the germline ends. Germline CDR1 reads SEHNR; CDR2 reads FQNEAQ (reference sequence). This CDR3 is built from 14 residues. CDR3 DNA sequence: TGTGCCAGCAGCTCGAGTTCCTCGGATTCACCCCTCCACTTT. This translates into CASSSSSSDSPLHF.

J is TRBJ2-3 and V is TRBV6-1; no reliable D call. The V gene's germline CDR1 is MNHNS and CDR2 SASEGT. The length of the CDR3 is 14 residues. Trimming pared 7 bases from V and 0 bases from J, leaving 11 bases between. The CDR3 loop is CASKESASTDTQYF. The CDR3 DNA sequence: TGTGCCAGCAAGGAGAGCGCTAGCACAGATACGCAGTATTTT.

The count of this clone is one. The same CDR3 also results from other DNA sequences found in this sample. In DNA form, the CDR3 reads TGTGCCAGTACTAGGGGTGCAACTAATGAAAAACTGTTTTTT. This encodes CASTRGATNEKLFF. The chain links TRBV19 to TRBJ1-4, with D possibly TRBD1 on 5 matching bases. Germline V CDR1 and CDR2: LNHDA, SQIVND (reference sequence). V dropped 7 bases and J dropped 0 bases, with 9 bases sitting between them. The CDR3 sequence is 14 residues long.

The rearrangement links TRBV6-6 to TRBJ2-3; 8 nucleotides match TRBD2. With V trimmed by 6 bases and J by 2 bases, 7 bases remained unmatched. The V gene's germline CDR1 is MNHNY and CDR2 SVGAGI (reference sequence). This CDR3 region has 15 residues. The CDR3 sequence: CASSDGGRNTDTQYF. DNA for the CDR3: TGTGCCAGCAGCGACGGCGGGAGGAACACAGATACGCAGTATTTT.

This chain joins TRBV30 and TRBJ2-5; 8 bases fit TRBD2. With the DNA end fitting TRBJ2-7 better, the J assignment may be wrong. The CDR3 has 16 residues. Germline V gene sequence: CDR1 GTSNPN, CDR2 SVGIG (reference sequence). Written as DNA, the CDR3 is TGTGCCTGGAGTGAGTGGAGCAGCGGGAGTATCTACGAGCAGTACTTC. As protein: CAWSEWSSGSIYEQYF.